This entry lists 31 T cell receptor beta chains sequenced from one sample in a study of OX40 agonist ivuxolimab in advanced cancers. Sequencing used immunoSEQ multiplex PCR; TCRdb keeps in-frame clones, though not all of them. This sample has tens of thousands of clones, with more than 75% found just once. The sequencing here drew on CD4+ or CD8+ T cells sorted from blood, taken in a trial of the OX40 agonist ivuxolimab. The receptors originated from an adult with an advanced solid tumor such as melanoma, head and neck, liver or kidney cancer.

The chain couples TRBV25-1 to TRBJ2-5, with a tentative D call TRBD1 (5 bases). V lost 5 bases and J lost 7, with 14 bases in between. Germline V lookup: CDR1 MGHDK, CDR2 SYGVNS. The CDR3 is made up of 13 amino acids. This CDR3 reads CASSQTGPWTQYF. The CDR3 coding sequence is TGTGCCAGCAGTCAAACAGGCCCTTGGACCCAGTACTTC.

This chain links TRBV6-5 with TRBJ2-5, with D tentatively TRBD1 or TRBD2 (6 bases each). The V end was cut by 4 bases, the J end by 5 bases, with 11 bases between. CDR3 length: 13 residues. CDR1 MNHEY and CDR2 SVGAGI come from the germline V gene. CDR3 bases: TGTGCCAGCAGTTCGGGGGCCAGGGAGACCCAGTACTTC. The encoded protein is CASSSGARETQYF.

This sequence joins TRBV9 and TRBJ1-2; D remains unclear. The CDR3 is 12 amino acids. The ends were cut back, 3 bases at V and 4 bases at J, with 7 bases in the middle. Germline CDR1 reads SGDLS; CDR2 reads YYNGEE. This CDR3 is CASSAAPYGYTF. DNA of the CDR3: TGTGCCAGCAGCGCGGCCCCCTATGGCTACACCTTC.

This clone occurred once. Additional DNA sequences in this sample encode the identical CDR3. V is TRBV27 and J is TRBJ1-2; a weak D match, TRBD1 (5 bases). Trimming shortened V by 1 base and J by 0 bases, and 9 bases separated the two germline ends. This CDR3 region has 15 residues. The germline CDR1 and CDR2 sequences are MNHEY and SMNVEV (reference sequence). CDR3 residues: CASSLYSGTNYGYTF. The CDR3 nucleotides are TGTGCCAGCAGTTTATACTCAGGGACTAACTATGGCTACACCTTC.

In this sample, this clone turned up once. The chain is built from TRBV4-1 and TRBJ1-1; possible D gene TRBD1, 6 bases. Germline loops: CDR1 MGHRA, CDR2 YSYEKL. V was shortened by 4 bases and J by 4 bases, with 16 bases between the two germline ends. The CDR3 extends over 15 amino acids. The CDR3 coding sequence is TGCGCCAGCAGCCGAGAGGGGGGGCTGGGCACTGAAGCTTTCTTT. It is translated as CASSREGGLGTEAFF.

This chain joins TRBV29-1 and TRBJ2-1; D may be TRBD2 (5 bases). V lost 5 bases and J lost 7, with 15 bases in between. The CDR3 length is 13 residues. Per germline, CDR1 SQVTM and CDR2 ANQGSEA. CDR3 region: CSVSGGSRNEQFF. Written as DNA, the CDR3 is TGCAGCGTTTCGGGTGGGAGCAGGAATGAGCAGTTCTTC.

The V and J genes are TRBV6-5 and TRBJ2-5; 9 positions agree with TRBD2. Losses at the gene ends were 4 bases for V and 4 bases for J; bases not matched to a gene: 4. The CDR3 consists of 14 residues. Looked up from germline, CDR1 is MNHEY and CDR2 is SVGAGI. CDR3 nucleotide sequence: TGTGCCAGCAGTTCGGGACTAGCAGGAGAGACCCAGTACTTC. Protein product: CASSSGLAGETQYF.

V and J are TRBV7-3 and TRBJ2-1, with 8 bases matching TRBD2. The ends lost 5 bases at V and 5 bases at J; junction bases unmatched: 8. The CDR3 runs to 15 residues. Germline CDR1 reads SGHTA; CDR2 reads FQGTGA. The CDR3 DNA reads as TGTGCCAGCAGCGTCCTCGGGGGGGCAGACAATGAGCAGTTCTTC. This gives the protein CASSVLGGADNEQFF.

This clone was seen a single time. The gene calls are TRBV27 and TRBJ2-2; 11 bases fit TRBD2. CDR3 size: 17 residues. The J segment lost 8 bases and the V segment lost 0 bases, leaving 8 bases of the junction unmatched. Germline CDR1 and CDR2: MNHEY and SMNVEV (reference sequence). The CDR3 nucleotides read TGTGCCAGCAGTTTATCGAGGGTAGCGGGGGGGCATGGGGAGCTGTTTTTT. As protein: CASSLSRVAGGHGELFF.

V gene TRBV4-3 combines with J gene TRBJ2-7, with a tentative D call TRBD2 (6 bases). The V gene's germline CDR1 is LGHNA and CDR2 YSLEER. This CDR3 spans 15 amino acids. V shed 4 bases and J shed 5 bases, with 18 bases lying between them. Here the CDR3 reads CASSLRDRPGDEQYF. CDR3 bases: TGCGCCAGCAGCCTTAGGGACCGGCCGGGGGACGAGCAGTACTTC.

Only one count was recorded for this clone. This chain uses TRBV7-9 with TRBJ2-3; D call uncertain. The V end lost 6 bases, the J end lost 6 bases, and 19 bases lay between the germline ends. There are 15 residues in the CDR3. Germline V gene lookup returns CDR1 SEHNR and CDR2 FQNEAQ (reference sequence). CDR3 sequence reads: CASRPPGFTRDTQYF. The CDR3 DNA reads TGTGCCAGCAGACCCCCGGGTTTCACAAGGGATACGCAGTATTTT.

About this clone itself: Distinct nucleotide sequences in the sample also encode this CDR3. The V and J genes are TRBV9 and TRBJ1-3; no definite D call. CDR3 length equals 11 residues. Trimming removed 4 bases at V and 2 bases at J, with 1 base between. Germline V gene sequence: CDR1 SGDLS, CDR2 YYNGEE. DNA for the CDR3: TGTGCCAGCAGCCCTGGAAACACCATATATTTT. Translated: CASSPGNTIYF.

This clone has a handful of counts. The CDR3 region is CASSSDYRVNEKLFF. CDR3 DNA: TGTGCCAGCAGCTCCGATTATAGGGTCAACGAAAAACTGTTTTTT. The chain couples TRBV5-8 to TRBJ1-4, with D uncertain. Trimming stripped 3 bases from V and 8 bases from J, with 17 bases between. Looked up from germline, CDR1 is SGHTS and CDR2 is YDEGEE. The length of the CDR3 is 15 residues.

The CDR3 bases are TGTGCCAGCAGCTTGGAGGGGGCCAGCAATCAGCCCCAGCATTTT. This sequence encodes CASSLEGASNQPQHF. The gene calls are TRBV5-5 and TRBJ1-5; 7 nucleotides agree with TRBD1. This CDR3 has 15 amino acids. The germline V gene has CDR1 SGHKS and CDR2 YYEKEE (reference sequence). V was pared by 0 bases and J by 1 base, with 1 base of the junction left unmatched.

As concerns this clone: At one boundary the junction diverges from the germline segment, which might be a read error. The sample carries other DNA sequences with the same CDR3. V is TRBV5-8 and J is TRBJ1-2, with D unresolved. The germline CDR1 and CDR2 sequences are SGHTS and YDEGEE. The CDR3 is 15 amino acids. CDR3 loop: CASSQPRLRFWGYTF. The CDR3 DNA reads as TGCGCCAGCAGCCAACCCAGGCTTAGATTCTGGGGCTACACCTTC.

The V and J genes are TRBV19 and TRBJ2-5; TRBD1 or TRBD2 may be the D gene (5 bases each). Per germline, CDR1 LNHDA and CDR2 SQIVND (reference sequence). V was shortened by 3 bases and J by 11 bases, with 13 bases between the two germline ends. This CDR3 spans 12 amino acids. The CDR3: CASSIGTVEQYF. CDR3 DNA: TGTGCCAGTAGTATTGGGACCGTGGAGCAGTACTTC.

The chain has TRBV11-3 and TRBJ2-1; D unresolved. Germline V gene lookup returns CDR1 SGHNT and CDR2 YENEEA. The length of the CDR3 is 11 residues. V was trimmed by 3 bases and J by 13 bases, leaving 10 bases between them. CDR3 sequence (DNA): TGTGCCAGCAGCTTCGGGCTACTCCAGTTCTTC. Encoded protein: CASSFGLLQFF.

This chain connects TRBV30 to TRBJ2-7; TRBD2 might be the D (6 bases). V was pared by 6 bases and J by 3 bases, with 12 bases between. Germline assignment: CDR1 GTSNPN and CDR2 SVGIG (reference sequence). The CDR3 has 12 amino acids. CDR3: CACQKGGYEQYF. The CDR3 DNA sequence: TGTGCCTGTCAAAAGGGAGGCTACGAGCAGTACTTC.

The chain joins TRBV4-3 to TRBJ2-3; D is possibly TRBD2 (7 bases). CDR1 LGHNA and CDR2 YSLEER come from the germline V gene. The CDR3 covers 17 residues. The V end was cut by 2 bases, the J end by 2 bases, with 17 bases between. The CDR3 here is CASSQNLPGGLTDTQYF. In nucleotides, the CDR3 is TGCGCCAGCAGCCAAAATTTACCGGGGGGCCTCACAGATACGCAGTATTTT.

V usage is TRBV9 and J usage is TRBJ1-1, with D hard to call. The germline CDR1 and CDR2 sequences are SGDLS and YYNGEE. The CDR3 covers 12 residues. V lost 4 bases to trimming and J lost 1 base, with 5 bases between them. For the CDR3, the DNA is TGTGCCAGCAGCCAAGGGAACACTGAAGCTTTCTTT. As protein: CASSQGNTEAFF.

This chain joins TRBV13 and TRBJ2-1; 8 bases are shared with TRBD2. Trimming took 0 bases from V and 3 from J; bases not matched to a gene: 10. Germline CDR1 and CDR2: PRHDT and FYEKMQ (reference sequence). CDR3 length: 18 residues. Here the CDR3 reads CASSLGRGASRLYNEQFF. In nucleotides, the CDR3 is TGTGCCAGCAGCTTAGGGCGGGGGGCCTCCCGCCTCTACAATGAGCAGTTCTTC.

Only a few counts were recorded for this clone. This rearrangement joins TRBV6-1 to TRBJ1-5; no firm D call. The V end was cut by 7 bases, the J end by 4 bases, with 8 bases between. CDR3 length equals 12 residues. Germline V gene lookup returns CDR1 MNHNS and CDR2 SASEGT. The CDR3 DNA is TGTGCCAGCATGACAAAAAATCAGCCCCAGCATTTT. It translates to CASMTKNQPQHF.

This rearrangement joins TRBV11-2 to TRBJ2-1, with 8 bases matching TRBD2. From germline, CDR1 is SGHAT and CDR2 FQNNGV. The V and J ends lost 2 bases and 6 bases, in that order; junction bases with no gene match: 15. The CDR3 length is 18 residues. This CDR3 is CASSLTGRLAGETNEQFF. In nucleotides, the CDR3 is TGTGCCAGCAGCTTAACCGGGAGGCTAGCGGGCGAAACCAATGAGCAGTTCTTC.

The V and J genes are TRBV15 and TRBJ2-7; 10 positions match TRBD1. The germline V gene encodes CDR1 LNHNV and CDR2 YYDKDF (reference sequence). The CDR3 contains 15 residues. V shed 5 bases and J 4 bases; nucleotides not matched to a gene: 8. In nucleotides, the CDR3 is TGTGCCACCAGCCGGGACAGGGGCCAACCGTACGAGCAGTACTTC. Encoded protein: CATSRDRGQPYEQYF.

V gene TRBV11-1 combines with J gene TRBJ2-5; the D gene is possibly TRBD2 (6 bases). CDR3 size: 13 residues. Germline V gene lookup returns CDR1 SGHAT and CDR2 FQDESV (reference sequence). V was shortened by 8 bases and J by 5 bases, with 15 bases between the two germline ends. CDR3: CASVGGELETQYF. The CDR3 DNA reads as TGTGCCAGCGTCGGGGGAGAGCTGGAGACCCAGTACTTC.

The chain has TRBV19 and TRBJ2-7; D is perhaps TRBD1 (6 bases). CDR3 length: 14 amino acids. The germline gives CDR1 LNHDA, CDR2 SQIVND (reference sequence). With 7 bases removed from V and 5 bases from J, the gap between germline ends came to 18 bases. As DNA, the CDR3 is TGTGCCAGTACCCCGGGTGGGAAGGGGGACGAGCAGTACTTC. Protein sequence: CASTPGGKGDEQYF.

The chain links TRBV6-5 to TRBJ2-3; 9 nucleotides match TRBD2. Germline V gene sequence: CDR1 MNHEY, CDR2 SVGAGI. V was clipped by 4 bases and J by 6 bases; unmatched bases: 8. The CDR3 has 15 amino acids. The CDR3 bases are TGTGCCAGCAGTTTCACTGCGGGGGGGCGGGATACGCAGTATTTT. It codes for CASSFTAGGRDTQYF.

The chain couples TRBV4-1 to TRBJ2-7; 7 nucleotides align to TRBD2. Per germline, CDR1 MGHRA and CDR2 YSYEKL. CDR3 size: 15 residues. The V gene end was trimmed by 1 base and the J gene end by 7 bases; junction bases not matched to a gene: 10. In DNA, the CDR3 is TGCGCCAGCAGCCAAGCGGGGGGTACGTTTAATGAGCAGTACTTC. Translation: CASSQAGGTFNEQYF.

The chain links TRBV27 to TRBJ1-1; the D gene is possibly TRBD1 (6 bases). The CDR3 totals 13 residues. The germline V and J ends were trimmed by 2 bases and 3 bases, with 7 bases remaining between them. Germline V CDR1 and CDR2: MNHEY, SMNVEV (reference sequence). The DNA for the CDR3 is TGTGCCAGCAGTTTACAGGGGCACACTGAAGCTTTCTTT. Translation: CASSLQGHTEAFF.

The CDR3 sequence is CASRPEWVGEKLFF. In nucleotides, the CDR3 is TGTGCCAGCAGACCAGAATGGGTCGGGGAAAAACTGTTTTTT. This sequence joins TRBV27 and TRBJ1-4, with D unclear. CDR3 size: 14 residues. The V end lost 6 bases, the J end lost 8 bases, and 16 bases lay between the germline ends. Germline V CDR1 and CDR2: MNHEY, SMNVEV (reference sequence).

This clone was counted a single time. The chain couples TRBV4-1 to TRBJ1-2; D gene ambiguous. The CDR3 runs to 16 residues. V lost 0 bases, J lost 3 bases, and 14 bases lay in between. Germline-derived CDR1 and CDR2 are MGHRA and YSYEKL. The CDR3 DNA follows: TGCGCCAGCAGCCAAGACAGAGGCGGGTCTGACTATGGCTACACCTTC. Translating gives CASSQDRGGSDYGYTF.